This T cell receptor (beta chain) derives from a study of T cells after posttransplantation cyclophosphamide. Regarding the study as a whole: Blood and skin or GI T cell repertoires showed limited TRB overlap. Recipient CMV seropositivity and CMV reactivation strongly tracked TRB clonality. Later post-transplant blood repertoires were often dominated by donor CD8+ memory clones.

Of note for this clone: The antigen remains unidentified.

Measured with immunoSEQ multiplex PCR; TCRdb has only the in-frame clones, and not every one. The data hold 10,000 to 15,000 clones, with about 80% observed a single time. Germline V gene data show CDR1 as LGHNA and CDR2 as YSLEER. V was pared by 8 bases and J by 0 bases, with 19 bases between. CDR3 length equals 16 residues. Controls had myeloablative marrow grafts with methotrexate and calcineurin inhibitor, sampled at 1 year. This specimen was PBMCs, taken 367 days after allogeneic stem cell transplant with calcineurin inhibitor and methotrexate. The TCR was taken from a male patient between 25 and 40 years old who received an allogeneic stem cell transplant from an unrelated donor, was CMV-positive, and had acute GVHD only. Some T cells may have originated in the graft donor. V and J are TRBV4-3 and TRBJ1-1; D is possibly TRBD1 (6 bases). The CDR3, as DNA: TGCGCCAGCTCAAAGGACAGAAACGTATTGAACACTGAAGCTTTCTTT. It encodes CASSKDRNVLNTEAFF.